The rows below give T cell receptor beta chains drawn from one sample of a study of cytomegalovirus exposure and HLA in healthy donors. The assay was immunoSEQ multiplex PCR, and TCRdb's table has in-frame clones only and misses some. This sample has roughly 150,000 clones, with roughly 86% found just once. The sequenced sample consisted of PBMCs. The receptor source for this set is a young man in good health and CMV-seropositive. CDR3s include the opening cysteine and the closing phenylalanine or tryptophan. D genes are given only for firm matches. Clone sizes are given selectively: once, few, many, or a class where the clone is expanded.

>NA|TRBV19|TRBD2|TRBJ2-3
TGTGCCAGTAGTATAATCGGGAGGGGCACAGATACGCAGTATTTT
CASSIIGRGTDTQYF
>NA|TRBV25-1|NA|TRBJ2-1
TGTGCCAGCAGTGAAAGAATTTTTACGCCAGGCGAGCAGTTCTTC
CASSERIFTPGEQFF
>NA|TRBV29-1|NA|TRBJ2-5
TGCAGCGTTGAGACCGGGGGGACCCAGTACTTC
CSVETGGTQYF
>NA|TRBV6-5|TRBD2|TRBJ2-2
TGTGCCAGCATGGATGGGGGGGTGAACACCGGGGAGCTGCTTTTT
CASMDGGVNTGELLF
>NA|TRBV5-1|TRBD2|TRBJ2-1
TGCGCCAGCAGCGCAGATACCAGACTAGCGGGGCTCCCTCCTACAATCGATGAGCAGTTCTTC
CASSADTRLAGLPPTIDEQFF
>NA|TRBV7-9|NA|TRBJ1-6
TGTGCCAGCAGCTTACTCAGGAATTTCGATTCACCCCTCCACTTT
CASSLLRNFDSPLHF
>NA|TRBV10-3|NA|TRBJ2-7
TGTGCCATCAGTGAGAGGGACAACTCCTACGAGCAGTACTTC
CAISERDNSYEQYF
>once|TRBV7-2|NA|TRBJ2-3
TGTGCCAGCACTCTAAGGAGGGGAACAGATACGCAGTATTTT
CASTLRRGTDTQYF
>NA|TRBV4-2|TRBD2|TRBJ2-5
TGTGCCAGCAGCCAAGAGATTAAGTCTAGCGGGGAAGAGACCCAGTACTTC
CASSQEIKSSGEETQYF
>NA|TRBV30|TRBD1|TRBJ1-4
TGTGCCTGGAGACAGGGGGCTAGTAATGAAAAACTGTTTTTT
CAWRQGASNEKLFF
>NA|TRBV11-2|NA|TRBJ2-7
TGTGCCAGCAGCCTCGGTAGTAGCTCCTACGAGCAGTACTTC
CASSLGSSSYEQYF
>NA|TRBV7-2|TRBD1|TRBJ1-1
TGTGCCAGCAGCTTAGCCCCCCGCAGGACAGGGGTCGTGGAAGCTTTCTTT
CASSLAPRRTGVVEAFF
>once|TRBV7-9|TRBD1|TRBJ2-5
TGTGCCAGCAGCTTAACGGGACAGGTCCAAGAGACCCAGTACTTC
CASSLTGQVQETQYF
>NA|TRBV6-5|TRBD1|TRBJ1-3
TGTGCCAGTCGCACCGGGACAGGGGGAAACACCATATATTTT
CASRTGTGGNTIYF
>NA|TRBV9|TRBD1|TRBJ1-3
TGTGCCAGCAGCCGGGACAGGGCTGGAAACACCATATATTTT
CASSRDRAGNTIYF
>NA|TRBV7-7|NA|TRBJ2-7
TGTGCCAGCAGCTTAGATACGGGGTTGAATTCGGAGCAGTACTTC
CASSLDTGLNSEQYF
>few|TRBV29-1|TRBD2|TRBJ2-1
TGCAGCGTTGTACTAGCGGGTTACAATGAGCAGTTCTTC
CSVVLAGYNEQFF
>NA|TRBV11-2|NA|TRBJ2-2
TGTGCCAGCAGCTTATTACCTAGCGCCGGGGAGCTGTTTTTT
CASSLLPSAGELFF
>few|TRBV2|NA|TRBJ2-1
TGTGCCAGCCTCCAGCGGATCTACAATGAGCAGTTCTTC
CASLQRIYNEQFF
>few|TRBV15|NA|TRBJ2-3
TGTGCCACCAGTGTCCAGGCGGAGGGGCCAGATACGCAGTATTTT
CATSVQAEGPDTQYF
>NA|TRBV5-5|NA|TRBJ2-2
TGTGCCAGCAGCTTGGAAGGGGCAGACACCGGGGAGCTGTTTTTT
CASSLEGADTGELFF
>NA|TRBV28|NA|TRBJ2-3
TGTGCCAGCAGTTCTTACACAGATACGCAGTATTTT
CASSSYTDTQYF
>NA|TRBV25-1|NA|TRBJ2-1
TGTGCCAGCGGAAACAGGGTCGGCAATGAGCAGTTCTTC
CASGNRVGNEQFF
>NA|TRBV6-5|NA|TRBJ2-7
TGTGCCAGCAGTTCCCAGACAGTGACCTACGAGCAGTACTTC
CASSSQTVTYEQYF
>NA|TRBV30|NA|TRBJ1-5
TGTGCCTGGTCGGAGGATGGGGATCAGCCCCAGCATTTT
CAWSEDGDQPQHF
>NA|TRBV30|TRBD1|TRBJ2-3
TGTGCCTGGAGTGCCCCGGGACAGGGGTTAGGAGATACGCAGTATTTT
CAWSAPGQGLGDTQYF
>once|TRBV7-6|TRBD1|TRBJ2-1
TGTGCCAGCAGCGCGACTACAGGGGGCAGATCAAGTAATGAGCAGTTCTTC
CASSATTGGRSSNEQFF
>NA|TRBV7-8|TRBD2|TRBJ2-3
TGTGCCAGCAGCTTACGGGAGGGCTCAGATACGCAGTATTTT
CASSLREGSDTQYF
>NA|TRBV25-1|TRBD1|TRBJ1-2
TGTGCCAGCAGTGCAACGGGACAGGGAAGTGGCTACACCTTC
CASSATGQGSGYTF
>few|TRBV7-9|NA|TRBJ1-1
TGTGCCAGCAGCCGGGGGATGAACACTGAAGCTTTCTTT
CASSRGMNTEAFF
>NA|TRBV5-1|TRBD2|TRBJ2-3
TGCGCCAGCAGCCGCACGCTAGCGGGAGCCTTTGATACGCAGTATTTT
CASSRTLAGAFDTQYF
>NA|TRBV5-6|NA|TRBJ1-2
TGTGCCAGCAGCTTGGGGACAGTTTCTCGTGGCTACACCTTC
CASSLGTVSRGYTF
>few|TRBV10-3|NA|TRBJ2-7
TGTGCCGCCCGTGGGCTTGATTACGAGCAGTACTTC
CAARGLDYEQYF
>NA|TRBV4-2|TRBD1|TRBJ2-1
TGTGCCAGCAGCCCCCCTGACCGACAGGGGGCCCGCAATGAGCAGTTCTTC
CASSPPDRQGARNEQFF
>medium-sized|TRBV27|TRBD1|TRBJ1-6
TGTGCCAGCAGCCTAAGCCCGACAGGGACTAATTCACCCCTCCACTTT
CASSLSPTGTNSPLHF
>NA|TRBV2|TRBD2|TRBJ2-3
TGTGCCAGCTCGAATAGCGGGAGGGGACGGACAGATACGCAGTATTTT
CASSNSGRGRTDTQYF
>NA|TRBV10-3|NA|TRBJ1-2
TGTGCCATCACCGGGCAGGGAAGTAACTATGGCTACACCTTC
CAITGQGSNYGYTF
>NA|TRBV29-1|NA|TRBJ2-1
TGCAGCCTCTCGGGAAGGGCCTACAATGAGCAGTTCTTC
CSLSGRAYNEQFF
>NA|TRBV11-2|NA|TRBJ1-3
TGTGCCAGCAGCTTCGTAGGAAACACCATATATTTT
CASSFVGNTIYF
>many|TRBV9|TRBD2|TRBJ2-3
TGTGCCAGCAGCGCGGATGGGCGGGGGGGCCGACATACGCAGTATTTT
CASSADGRGGRHTQYF
>NA|TRBV7-2|TRBD1|TRBJ2-3
TGTGCCAGCAGCTTTGGGACAGGGGCGACAGATACGCAGTATTTT
CASSFGTGATDTQYF